The entry that follows covers one TCR beta chain sequence. Its specificity is not known. This sample is drawn from a study of CD8+CD57+ T cells in acquired aplastic anemia. Study in general: DNA per sorted CD4+ or CD8+ sample ranged roughly 0.17 to 27.4 ug, averaging roughly 3.3 ug.

Patients chosen for sequencing had shown CD8+CD57+ cell expansion by flow cytometry. The V and J ends lost 5 bases and 2 bases respectively, with 9 bases between them. The CDR3 consists of 13 residues. Profiling of TCR beta VDJ combinations and CDR3 sequences used genomic DNA as template. Each CDR3 protein is one row after TCRdb ran MiXCR on the reads. The data show 150,000 to 180,000 distinct CDR3 sequences, with about 52% seen just once and about 12% held by the top ten. Findings of the study overall: Overlapping CD8+ CDR3 repertoires of patients and controls contained roughly 29 shared sequences.

The sequence derives from a human donor with aplastic anemia. The rearrangement joins TRBV12-3 or TRBV12-4 to TRBJ1-2; D is possibly TRBD1 (6 bases). The sequenced sample was sorted CD4+, CD8+, or CD8+CD57+ T cells (not recorded which) from PBMCs. CDR3 sequence (DNA): TGTGCCAGCAGTCGGACAGAGAACTATGGCTACACCTTC. Residues: CASSRTENYGYTF.